Listed below are T cell receptor beta chains from one sample, sequenced in a study of blood T cell repertoires in COVID-19. Only in-frame clones appear in the TCRdb table, and some are missing; sequencing was by immunoSEQ multiplex PCR. The profile shows more than 200,000 clones, around 88% of them singletons. The sample taken for sequencing was peripheral blood. The receptors were gathered from a woman aged 50 to 60 with acute or convalescent COVID-19. Both conserved end residues are part of each CDR3. Each record gives: V gene, J gene, clone size, D gene, CDR3 protein, CDR3 DNA. A D gene is named only where the DNA matches it firmly. Clone size is not always given. Where it is, it says once, few, many or a class for expanded clones.

TRBV27	TRBJ2-7	once	TRBD1	CASSLSGGYEQYF	TGTGCCAGCAGTTTGTCAGGGGGCTACGAGCAGTACTTC
TRBV4-1	TRBJ1-2	once	TRBD1	CASSQDLRQGDGYTF	TGCGCCAGCAGCCAAGATCTACGACAGGGGGATGGCTACACCTTC
TRBV6-2/TRBV6-3	TRBJ2-2	-	-	CASSYFFIAGTNTGELFF	TGTGCCAGCAGTTACTTCTTTATTGCGGGAACGAACACCGGGGAGCTGTTTTTT
TRBV12-3/TRBV12-4	TRBJ2-5	-	TRBD1	CASRRDSWETQYF	TGTGCCAGCAGACGGGACAGCTGGGAGACCCAGTACTTC
TRBV6-1	TRBJ2-1	few	TRBD1	CASSERFRTGSREQFF	TGTGCCAGCAGTGAAAGGTTCCGGACAGGGTCCCGGGAGCAGTTCTTC
TRBV5-1	TRBJ2-3	-	-	CASSLLEVEAQYF	TGCGCCAGCAGCTTGTTAGAGGTGGAGGCCCAGTATTTT
TRBV11-3	TRBJ2-2	-	-	CASSSPGWGEKNTGELFF	TGTGCCAGCAGCTCCCCAGGTTGGGGCGAGAAGAACACCGGGGAGCTGTTTTTT
TRBV27	TRBJ2-1	-	TRBD2	CASSLRGTAGGGDEQFF	TGTGCCAGCAGTTTACGGGGCACGGCGGGAGGCGGGGATGAGCAGTTCTTC
TRBV19	TRBJ1-1	-	TRBD1	CASRRTGDTEAFF	TGTGCCAGTAGAAGGACAGGGGACACTGAAGCTTTCTTT
TRBV5-1	TRBJ2-7	-	TRBD1	CASALQGAASYEQYF	TGCGCCAGCGCCCTTCAGGGGGCTGCCTCCTACGAGCAGTACTTC
TRBV24-1	TRBJ2-1	-	-	CATSDNRAWLGSEQFF	TGTGCCACCAGTGACAACAGGGCCTGGTTGGGATCTGAGCAGTTCTTC
TRBV30	TRBJ2-4	-	TRBD2	CAWSPMRGTSGRENIQYF	TGTGCCTGGAGTCCTATGCGGGGGACTAGCGGGAGGGAAAACATTCAGTACTTC
TRBV5-6	TRBJ1-1	-	-	CASSLGGLEAFF	TGTGCCAGCAGCTTGGGAGGGTTAGAAGCTTTCTTT
TRBV10-3	TRBJ2-2	-	-	CAMGQTVNTGELFF	TGTGCCATGGGGCAGACGGTGAACACCGGGGAGCTGTTTTTT
TRBV18	TRBJ1-1	-	-	CASSRGGPNEAFF	TGTGCCAGCTCACGGGGGGGACCTAATGAAGCTTTCTTT
TRBV6-6	TRBJ1-2	-	-	CASGGGEVRGYTF	TGTGCCAGCGGGGGAGGGGAAGTGAGAGGCTACACCTTC
TRBV5-8	TRBJ2-7	-	TRBD2	CASSFASYGRGYEQYF	TGTGCCAGCAGCTTTGCCTCGTACGGGAGGGGGTACGAGCAGTACTTC
TRBV18	TRBJ2-7	-	TRBD1	CASSPGQGEGEQYF	TGTGCCAGCTCGCCGGGACAGGGGGAAGGGGAGCAGTACTTC
TRBV27	TRBJ2-7	-	-	CASSFGGYEQYF	TGTGCCAGCAGTTTTGGGGGGTACGAGCAGTACTTC
TRBV10-3	TRBJ1-1	-	TRBD1	CAISVQGGAEAFF	TGTGCCATCAGTGTACAGGGGGGGGCTGAAGCTTTCTTT
TRBV28	TRBJ1-1	-	-	CASLEGGDTEAFF	TGTGCCAGCCTTGAGGGGGGGGACACTGAAGCTTTCTTT
TRBV19	TRBJ1-5	-	TRBD1	CASSTDRERDQPQHF	TGTGCCAGTAGTACGGACAGGGAGAGGGATCAGCCCCAGCATTTT
TRBV24-1	TRBJ1-2	-	-	CATSESGGNYGYTF	TGTGCCACCAGTGAGTCCGGGGGTAACTATGGCTACACCTTC
TRBV28	TRBJ2-7	-	TRBD2	CASSSGTSGDYEQYF	TGTGCCAGCAGTTCCGGGACTAGCGGGGACTACGAGCAGTACTTC
TRBV7-3	TRBJ2-1	once	-	CASSSLGSVVRDEQFF	TGTGCCAGCAGCTCCCTCGGGAGCGTGGTCAGGGATGAGCAGTTCTTC
TRBV7-3	TRBJ2-1	-	-	CASSSPGDEQFF	TGTGCCAGCAGCTCCCCGGGGGATGAGCAGTTCTTC
TRBV5-1	TRBJ1-2	-	TRBD1	CASSLGLRDRVNYGYTF	TGCGCCAGCAGCTTGGGCTTGCGGGACAGGGTTAACTATGGCTACACCTTC
TRBV6-6	TRBJ2-5	-	TRBD2	CASSYTVGAGGPSGETQYF	TGTGCCAGCAGCTACACCGTGGGAGCGGGAGGGCCCTCGGGCGAGACCCAGTACTTC
TRBV20-1	TRBJ2-3	-	TRBD2	CSASPSGLAGVRDTQYF	TGCAGTGCTAGTCCTTCCGGGTTAGCGGGAGTGAGAGATACGCAGTATTTT
TRBV30	TRBJ2-3	-	TRBD2	CACRLAGSTDTQYF	TGTGCCTGCCGTCTAGCGGGATCCACAGATACGCAGTATTTT
TRBV19	TRBJ2-5	once	TRBD1	CASSVTGGGLETQYF	TGTGCCAGTAGTGTGACAGGGGGCGGTTTGGAGACCCAGTACTTC